Below are 3 T cell receptor beta chains sequenced from a single sample in a study of blood T cell repertoires in COVID-19. Data came from immunoSEQ multiplex PCR; TCRdb stores just in-frame clones and leaves some out. The sample lists about 170,000 clones; about nine tenths were seen once. Sequencing was done on a sample of peripheral blood. These receptors all stem from a man in his sixties or seventies with acute or convalescent COVID-19.

This clone was picked up one time. The chain uses TRBV19 and TRBJ1-5, with D hard to call. CDR1 and CDR2 (germline): LNHDA, SQIVND (reference sequence). The CDR3 runs to 14 residues. Trimming pared 7 bases from V and 7 bases from J, leaving 17 bases between. This CDR3 is CASTPGSRGQPQHF. Written as DNA, the CDR3 is TGTGCCAGTACCCCGGGCAGCCGGGGACAGCCCCAGCATTTT.

The V and J genes are TRBV5-4 and TRBJ2-1; D may be TRBD2 (6 bases). The CDR3 is made up of 13 amino acids. Per germline, CDR1 SGHNT and CDR2 YYREEE (reference sequence). V was clipped by 9 bases and J by 8 bases, with 18 bases between them. The CDR3 region is CATRPREIYEQFF. The CDR3 DNA reads as TGTGCCACTAGGCCCCGGGAGATCTATGAGCAGTTCTTC.

This clone occurred a few times. This chain connects TRBV28 to TRBJ2-7, with D unclear. Germline V gene lookup returns CDR1 MDHEN and CDR2 SYDVKM. CDR3 length: 16 amino acids. The V gene lost 5 bases and the J gene lost 0 bases, with 17 bases spanning the gap. CDR3 in amino acids: CASSVISGGVSYEQYF. DNA of the CDR3: TGTGCCAGCAGTGTTATAAGTGGCGGAGTCTCCTACGAGCAGTACTTC.